This T cell receptor (beta chain) is drawn from a study of tissue T cells after allogeneic stem cell transplantation. The assay was immunoSEQ multiplex PCR, and TCRdb's table has in-frame clones only and misses some. The sample has about 6,300 clones; nearly 70% are singletons. Overall study findings and caveats: In patients and mice, blood and spleen missed much of tissue repertoire. Anatomically similar tissues had similar TCR repertoires within each patient.

Retrospectively chosen non-transplant comparators had other cancers and at least five gastrointestinal samples, without known gastrointestinal disease. A remark on this clone: What it binds is unknown.

Germline-derived CDR1 and CDR2 are SGHTA and FQGTGA. V was pared by 0 bases and J by 8 bases, with 11 bases between. The length of the CDR3 is 14 residues. The starting material was tissue from the rectum, obtained at autopsy. The receptor was derived from a woman aged 18 to 55 with breast cancer. V gene TRBV7-3 combines with J gene TRBJ2-1; tentatively, D is TRBD2 (5 bases). This CDR3 is CASSLTTSSDEQFF. CDR3 coding DNA: TGTGCCAGCAGCTTAACTACTAGTTCGGATGAGCAGTTCTTC. Based on the CDR3 plus reference TRBV7-3 and TRBJ2-1, the full variable domain is GAGVSQTPSNKVTEKGKYVELRCDPISGHTALYWYRQSLGQGPEFLIYFQGTGAADDSGLPNDRFFAVRPEGSVSTLKIQRTERGDSAVYLCASSLTTSSDEQFFGPGTRLTVL.